This T cell receptor (beta chain) was captured in a study of Graves' ophthalmopathy and Graves' hyperthyroidism. Researchers classed hyperthyroidism as stable given no ophthalmopathy within 18 months of follow-up. Clinicians diagnosed using symptoms, serum thyroxine, TRAb, thyroid ultrasound and orbital computed tomography. The germline gives CDR1 SGHAT, CDR2 FQNNGV. V was clipped by 5 bases and J by 4 bases, with 9 bases between them. The CDR3 totals 13 residues. Amplified material comprised TCR beta CDR3 regions derived from RNA transcripts. A first-round RT-PCR used HTBI primers, followed by a second-round multiplex PCR. One entry per CDR3 protein results from TCRdb running MiXCR on the multiplex PCR reads. The table records under 800,000 distinct CDR3 sequences, approximately 21% of them present only once. This clonotype was counted between two and nine times.

Specimen: peripheral blood. This rearrangement joins TRBV11-2 to TRBJ1-5; D is ambiguous. The receptor comes from a woman aged 18-35 years with stable Graves' hyperthyroidism. Some clones in this sample may be carry-over from other donors' samples. The CDR3 region has the DNA TGTGCCAGCAGCACATGGCAGAATCAGCCCCAGCATTTT. Protein product: CASSTWQNQPQHF.